This entry is about one TCR beta chain. The TCRbeta library was prepared with unique molecular identifiers. Each CDR3 protein gets one entry after TCRdb re-called the PCR reads with MiXCR. This table holds around 370,000 distinct CDR3 sequences, 10% found once. The data are from a study of T-cell reconstitution after alpha-beta-depleted transplantation in children. Germline assignment: CDR1 KGHSH and CDR2 LQKENI. Losses at the gene ends were 0 bases for V and 4 bases for J; bases not matched to a gene: 2. The CDR3 totals 16 residues. The TCR was taken from a human donor who donated a stem cell graft to a child with acute lymphoblastic leukemia. This rearrangement joins TRBV18 to TRBJ2-3; 12 bases line up with TRBD2. The sequencing used PBMCs from the stem cell graft donor, collected from the stem cell graft. The CDR3 region has the DNA TGTGCCAGCTCACCACCGACTAGCGGGAGAGCAGATACGCAGTATTTT. This codes for CASSPPTSGRADTQYF. The variable domain in full, completed from reference TRBV18 and TRBJ2-3, reads NAGVMQNPRHLVRRRGQEARLRCSPMKGHSHVYWYRQLPEEGLKFMVYLQKENIIDESGMPKERFSAEFPKEGPSILRIQQVVRGDSAAYFCASSPPTSGRADTQYFGPGTRLTVL.